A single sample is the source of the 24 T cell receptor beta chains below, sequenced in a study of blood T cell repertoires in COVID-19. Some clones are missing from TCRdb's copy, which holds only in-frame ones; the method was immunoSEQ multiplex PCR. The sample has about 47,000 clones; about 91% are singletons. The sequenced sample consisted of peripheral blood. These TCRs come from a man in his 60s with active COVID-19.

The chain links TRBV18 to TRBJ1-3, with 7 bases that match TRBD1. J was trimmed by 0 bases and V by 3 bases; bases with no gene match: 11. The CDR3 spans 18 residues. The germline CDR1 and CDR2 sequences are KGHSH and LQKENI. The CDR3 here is CASSPLVDRISSGNTIYF. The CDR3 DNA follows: TGTGCCAGCTCACCCTTGGTGGACAGGATAAGCTCTGGAAACACCATATATTTT.

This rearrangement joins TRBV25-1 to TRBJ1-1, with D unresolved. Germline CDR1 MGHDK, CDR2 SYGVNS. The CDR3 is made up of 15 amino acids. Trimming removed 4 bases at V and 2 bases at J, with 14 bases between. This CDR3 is CASSGPPDYNTEAFF. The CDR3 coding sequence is TGTGCCAGCAGTGGGCCTCCGGACTATAACACTGAAGCTTTCTTT.

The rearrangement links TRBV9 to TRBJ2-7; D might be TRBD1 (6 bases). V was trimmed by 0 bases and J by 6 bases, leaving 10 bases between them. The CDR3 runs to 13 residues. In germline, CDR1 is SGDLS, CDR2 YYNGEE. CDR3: CASSVELGGEQYF. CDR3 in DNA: TGTGCCAGCAGCGTAGAACTAGGGGGCGAGCAGTACTTC.

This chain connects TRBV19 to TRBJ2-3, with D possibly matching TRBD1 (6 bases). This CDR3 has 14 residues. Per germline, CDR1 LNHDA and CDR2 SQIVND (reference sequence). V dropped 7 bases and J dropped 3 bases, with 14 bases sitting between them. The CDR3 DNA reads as TGTGCCAGTACCCCGGCAGGGGATACAGATACGCAGTATTTT. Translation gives CASTPAGDTDTQYF.

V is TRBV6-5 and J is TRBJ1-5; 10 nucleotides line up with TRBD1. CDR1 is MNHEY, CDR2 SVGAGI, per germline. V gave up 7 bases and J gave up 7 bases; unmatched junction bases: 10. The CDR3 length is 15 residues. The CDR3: CASTDGTGERQPQHF. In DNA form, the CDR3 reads TGTGCCAGCACCGACGGGACAGGGGAGCGACAGCCCCAGCATTTT.

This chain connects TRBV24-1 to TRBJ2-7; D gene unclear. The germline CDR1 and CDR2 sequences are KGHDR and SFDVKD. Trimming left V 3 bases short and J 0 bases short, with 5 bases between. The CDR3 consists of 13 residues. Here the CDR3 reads CATSDGHSYEQYF. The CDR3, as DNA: TGTGCCACCAGTGATGGGCACTCCTACGAGCAGTACTTC.

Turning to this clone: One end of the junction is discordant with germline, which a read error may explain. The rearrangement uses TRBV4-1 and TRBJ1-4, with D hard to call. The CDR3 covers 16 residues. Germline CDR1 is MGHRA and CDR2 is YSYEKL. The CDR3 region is CASSQDWQETYEKLFF. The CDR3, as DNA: TGCGCCAGCAGCCAAGATTGGCAGGAAACTTATGAAAAACTGTTTTTT.

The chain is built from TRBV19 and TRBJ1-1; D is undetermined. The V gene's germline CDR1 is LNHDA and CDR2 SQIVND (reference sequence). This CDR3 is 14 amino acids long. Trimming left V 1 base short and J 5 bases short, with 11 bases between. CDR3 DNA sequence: TGTGCCAGTAGTATAGGGGTGGCGGGAACTGAAGCTTTCTTT. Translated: CASSIGVAGTEAFF. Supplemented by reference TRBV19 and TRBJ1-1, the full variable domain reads DGGITQSPKYLFRKEGQNVTLSCEQNLNHDAMYWYRQDPGQGLRLIYYSQIVNDFQKGDIAEGYSVSREKKESFPLTVTSAQKNPTAFYLCASSIGVAGTEAFFGQGTRLTVV.

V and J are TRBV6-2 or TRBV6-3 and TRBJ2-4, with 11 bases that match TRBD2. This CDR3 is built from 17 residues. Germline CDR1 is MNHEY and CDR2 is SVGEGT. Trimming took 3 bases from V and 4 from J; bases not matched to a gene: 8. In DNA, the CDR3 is TGTGCCAGCAGTTATAGGGCTAGCGGGGGGCCGAAAAACATTCAGTACTTC. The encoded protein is CASSYRASGGPKNIQYF.

CDR3 region: CASSLRLAGYEQYF. For the CDR3, the DNA is TGTGCCAGCAGCTTAAGACTAGCGGGATACGAGCAGTACTTC. The chain couples TRBV11-2 to TRBJ2-7; TRBD2 matches 11 bases. Germline CDR1 reads SGHAT; CDR2 reads FQNNGV. The CDR3 contains 14 residues. V lost 2 bases to trimming and J lost 4 bases; unmatched junction nucleotides: 1.

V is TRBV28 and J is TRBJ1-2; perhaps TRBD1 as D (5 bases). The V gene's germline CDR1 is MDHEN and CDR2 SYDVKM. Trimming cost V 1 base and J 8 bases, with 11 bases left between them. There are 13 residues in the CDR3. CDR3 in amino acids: CASSLSTGWGYTF. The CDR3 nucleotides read TGTGCCAGCAGTTTATCAACAGGTTGGGGCTACACCTTC.

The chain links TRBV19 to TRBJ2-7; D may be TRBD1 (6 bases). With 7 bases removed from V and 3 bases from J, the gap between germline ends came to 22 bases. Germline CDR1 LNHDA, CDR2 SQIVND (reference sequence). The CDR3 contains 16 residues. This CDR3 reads CASTHAQNRDNYEQYF. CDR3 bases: TGTGCCAGTACCCACGCCCAAAACCGGGACAACTACGAGCAGTACTTC. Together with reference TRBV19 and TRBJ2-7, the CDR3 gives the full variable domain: DGGITQSPKYLFRKEGQNVTLSCEQNLNHDAMYWYRQDPGQGLRLIYYSQIVNDFQKGDIAEGYSVSREKKESFPLTVTSAQKNPTAFYLCASTHAQNRDNYEQYFGPGTRLTVT.

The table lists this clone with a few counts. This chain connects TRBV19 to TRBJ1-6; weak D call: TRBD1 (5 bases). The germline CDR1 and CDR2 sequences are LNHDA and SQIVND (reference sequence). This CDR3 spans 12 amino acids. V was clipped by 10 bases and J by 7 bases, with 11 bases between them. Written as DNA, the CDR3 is TGTGCCACCCGACAGAGAAATTCACCCCTCCACTTT. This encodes CATRQRNSPLHF.

This CDR3 is CASSVVPDNNSPLHF. The DNA for the CDR3 is TGTGCCAGCAGCGTAGTACCAGACAATAATTCACCCCTCCACTTT. The genes are TRBV9 and TRBJ1-6; D is unresolved. V lost 0 bases and J 5 bases, leaving 9 bases between the germline ends. This CDR3 region has 15 residues. The germline CDR1 and CDR2 sequences are SGDLS and YYNGEE.

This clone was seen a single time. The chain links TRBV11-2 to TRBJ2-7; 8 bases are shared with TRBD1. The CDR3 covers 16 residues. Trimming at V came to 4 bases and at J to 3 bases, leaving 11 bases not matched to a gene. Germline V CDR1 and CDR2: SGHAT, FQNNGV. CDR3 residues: CASSSEFGQGLYEQYF. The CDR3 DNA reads TGTGCCAGCAGCTCAGAATTCGGACAGGGTCTCTACGAGCAGTACTTC.

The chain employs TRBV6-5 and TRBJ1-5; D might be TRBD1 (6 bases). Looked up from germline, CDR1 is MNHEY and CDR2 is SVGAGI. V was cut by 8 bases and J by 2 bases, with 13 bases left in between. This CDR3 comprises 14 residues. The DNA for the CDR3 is TGTGCCAGCTCGATTTCAGGGGGCAATCAGCCCCAGCATTTT. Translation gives CASSISGGNQPQHF.

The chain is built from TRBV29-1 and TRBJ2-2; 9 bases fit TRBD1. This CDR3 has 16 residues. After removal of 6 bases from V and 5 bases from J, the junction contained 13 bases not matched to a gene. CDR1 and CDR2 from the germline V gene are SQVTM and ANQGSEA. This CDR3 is CSVKRVETGGTGELFF. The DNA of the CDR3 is TGCAGCGTAAAACGCGTCGAGACAGGGGGGACCGGGGAGCTGTTTTTT.

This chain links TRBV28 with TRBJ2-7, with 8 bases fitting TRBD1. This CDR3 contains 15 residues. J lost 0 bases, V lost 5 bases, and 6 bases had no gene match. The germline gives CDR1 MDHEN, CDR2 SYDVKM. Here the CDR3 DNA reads TGTGCCAGCAGTAAGCAGGGGGCCAGCTCCTACGAGCAGTACTTC. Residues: CASSKQGASSYEQYF.

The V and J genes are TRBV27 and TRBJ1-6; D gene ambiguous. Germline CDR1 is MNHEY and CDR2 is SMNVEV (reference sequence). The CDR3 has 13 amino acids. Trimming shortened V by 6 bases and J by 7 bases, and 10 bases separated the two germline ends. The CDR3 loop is CASRGYVNSPLHF. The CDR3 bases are TGTGCCAGCAGGGGCTACGTCAATTCACCCCTCCACTTT.

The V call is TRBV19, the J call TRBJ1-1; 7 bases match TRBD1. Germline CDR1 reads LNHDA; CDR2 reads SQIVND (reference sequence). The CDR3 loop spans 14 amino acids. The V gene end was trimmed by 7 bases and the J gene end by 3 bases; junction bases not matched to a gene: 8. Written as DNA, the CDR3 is TGTGCCAGTACCGACAGGGCTAGGGACACTGAAGCTTTCTTT. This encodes CASTDRARDTEAFF.

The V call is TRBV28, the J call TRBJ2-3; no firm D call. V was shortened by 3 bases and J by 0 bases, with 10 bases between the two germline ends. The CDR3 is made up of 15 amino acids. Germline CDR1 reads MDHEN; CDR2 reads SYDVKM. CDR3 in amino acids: CASSFGVPSTDTQYF. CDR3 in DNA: TGTGCCAGCAGTTTTGGAGTCCCTAGCACAGATACGCAGTATTTT.

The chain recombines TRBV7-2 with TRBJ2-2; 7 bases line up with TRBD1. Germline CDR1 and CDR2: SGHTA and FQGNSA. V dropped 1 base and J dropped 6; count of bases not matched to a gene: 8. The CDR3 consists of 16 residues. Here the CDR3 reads CASSLEGAGTAGELFF. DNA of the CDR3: TGTGCCAGCAGCTTAGAGGGGGCTGGGACCGCCGGGGAGCTGTTTTTT. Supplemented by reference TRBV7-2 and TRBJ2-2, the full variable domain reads GAGVSQSPSNKVTEKGKDVELRCDPISGHTALYWYRQSLGQGLEFLIYFQGNSAPDKSGLPSDRFSAERTGGSVSTLTIQRTQQEDSAVYLCASSLEGAGTAGELFFGEGSRLTVL.

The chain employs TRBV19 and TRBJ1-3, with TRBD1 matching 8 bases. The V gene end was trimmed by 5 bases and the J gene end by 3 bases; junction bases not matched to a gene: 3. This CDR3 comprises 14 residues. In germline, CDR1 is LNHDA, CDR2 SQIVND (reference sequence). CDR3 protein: CASSVQGDGNTIYF. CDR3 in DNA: TGTGCCAGTAGTGTACAGGGGGATGGAAACACCATATATTTT. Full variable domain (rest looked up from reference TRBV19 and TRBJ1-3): DGGITQSPKYLFRKEGQNVTLSCEQNLNHDAMYWYRQDPGQGLRLIYYSQIVNDFQKGDIAEGYSVSREKKESFPLTVTSAQKNPTAFYLCASSVQGDGNTIYFGEGSWLTVV.

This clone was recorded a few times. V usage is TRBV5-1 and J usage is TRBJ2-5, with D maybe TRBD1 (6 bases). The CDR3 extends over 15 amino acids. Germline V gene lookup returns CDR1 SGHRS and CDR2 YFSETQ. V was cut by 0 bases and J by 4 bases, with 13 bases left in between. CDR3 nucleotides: TGCGCCAGCAGCTTGGAGGGGGTTAGAGGAGAGACCCAGTACTTC. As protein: CASSLEGVRGETQYF.